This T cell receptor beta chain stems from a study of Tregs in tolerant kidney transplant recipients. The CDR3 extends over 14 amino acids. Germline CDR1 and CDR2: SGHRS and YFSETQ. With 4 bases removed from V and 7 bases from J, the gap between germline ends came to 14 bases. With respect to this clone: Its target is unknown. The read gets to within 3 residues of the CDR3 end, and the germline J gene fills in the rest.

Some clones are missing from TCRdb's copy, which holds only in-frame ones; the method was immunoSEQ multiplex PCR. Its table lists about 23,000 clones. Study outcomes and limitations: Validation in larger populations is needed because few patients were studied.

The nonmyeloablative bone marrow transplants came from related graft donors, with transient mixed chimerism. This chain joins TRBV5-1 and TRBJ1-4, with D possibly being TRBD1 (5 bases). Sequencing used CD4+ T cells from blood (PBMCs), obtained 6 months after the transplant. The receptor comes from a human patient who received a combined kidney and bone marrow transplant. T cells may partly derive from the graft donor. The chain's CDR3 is CASSPERGGEKLFF. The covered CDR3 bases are TGCGCCAGCAGCCCCGAGAGGGGAGGTGAAAAA. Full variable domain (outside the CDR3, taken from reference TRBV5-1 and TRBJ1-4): KAGVTQTPRYLIKTRGQQVTLSCSPISGHRSVSWYQQTPGQGLQFLFEYFSETQRNKGNFPGRFSGRQFSNSRSEMNVSTLELGDSALYLCASSPERGGEKLFFGSGTQLSVL.